This T cell receptor beta chain is drawn from a study of regulatory T cells in long-lasting Graves disease. Combining iRepertoire HTBI primers with Arm-PCR of CDR3 regions, the authors built TCR beta libraries. Via MiXCR, TCRdb re-called the multiplex PCR reads, giving one row per CDR3 protein. The repertoire has a few hundred thousand distinct CDR3 sequences, approximately 13% of them found once; the top ten carry roughly a tenth. Regarding time point: newly diagnosed GD, antithyroid drugs for less than 3 months. RNA from PBMCs was the source of the TCR library. Trimming cost V 5 bases and J 0 bases, with 10 bases left between them. CDR3 length: 14 amino acids. Notes on the study in general: Favored gene segments in persistent disease were TRBV28, TRBJ1-2 and TRBJ2-5.

This clonotype was counted many times. No antigen is known for it. This sample also belongs to another study, concerning T cells in Graves' hyperthyroidism and ophthalmopathy. That report adds: First-round RT-PCR targeting the TCR CDR3 was performed with the HTBI primer set.

The input for sequencing was peripheral blood mononuclear cells (PBMCs), taken at new diagnosis, from a patient treated with antithyroid drugs. This chain connects TRBV12-3 or TRBV12-4 to TRBJ2-5; the D gene is possibly TRBD1 (5 bases). This TCR came from a man in his thirties or forties with Graves disease. CDR3 sequence reads: CASSRQRYQETQYF. DNA for the CDR3: TGTGCCAGCAGTCGACAGAGGTACCAAGAGACCCAGTACTTC.